This T cell receptor (beta chain) derives from a study of T-cell memory formation after mild COVID-19. The J segment lost 5 bases and the V segment lost 5 bases, leaving 13 bases of the junction unmatched. CDR3 length: 16 amino acids. Worth noting for this clonotype: As yet, its antigen is unknown.

Overall study findings and caveats: Pre-infection memory harbored some responding clones, suggesting cross-reactive memory joined. CM and EM subsets held most contracting CD4+ clones; EMRA held CD8+ ones. Day 37-peaking second-wave clones had unconfirmed SARS-CoV-2 specificity.

The TCR alpha and TCR beta cDNA libraries, bearing sample barcodes and UMIs, were generated by 5'RACE using constant-segment primers. TCRdb used MiXCR to reprocess the 5' RACE reads, holding one entry per CDR3 protein. The sample lists over 150,000 distinct CDR3 sequences; 20% to 25% were seen once. This clonotype was obtained from an adult woman who had mild COVID-19 (a few samples of this study predate the infection). Cell type and time point are not known. Sequencing was carried out using PBMCs or a T cell subset sorted from them (not recorded which). This sequence joins TRBV12-3 or TRBV12-4 and TRBJ2-7, with 9 bases matching TRBD1. The CDR3, as DNA: TGTGCCAGCAGTATCACCTGGGACAGGGAAGTCAACGAGCAGTACTTC. Protein sequence: CASSITWDREVNEQYF.